The next 30 T cell receptor beta chains were all read from a single sample in a study of T cells expressing NK-cell markers (TCRdb year 2020). The library came from 5' RACE. Data came from an Illumina HiSeq 2000. TCRdb reprocessed the raw reads; every CDR3 protein sequence is a single record, and DNA is not supplied. The table for this sample records some 450,000 distinct CDR3 sequences. The top ten constitute about 7.1% of the sample. Sequenced sample: blood T cells: a sorted CD56 or NKG2C T cell subset, CD4+ or CD8+ T cells, or bulk PBMC T cells (not recorded which). The receptors originated from a woman aged 18 to 75 in good health.

This chain links TRBV6-5 with TRBJ2-3; without DNA, the TCRdb call of TRBD2 cannot be checked. The CDR3 covers 17 residues. CDR1 and CDR2 (germline): MNHEY, SVGAGI. CDR3 sequence reads: CASSYSIAGGPYDTQYF.

The V and J genes are TRBV11-2 and TRBJ2-1; the D call from TCRdb, TRBD2, cannot be confirmed without DNA. The CDR3 totals 18 residues. Germline V gene lookup returns CDR1 SGHAT and CDR2 FQNNGV. The CDR3 reads CASSLDRGTSSPYNEQFF.

The rearrangement joins TRBV7-2 to TRBJ2-5; TCRdb gives TRBD2 as the D gene, but with no DNA this cannot be confirmed. The CDR3 contains 16 residues. Per the germline V gene, CDR1 is SGHTA and CDR2 is FQGNSA. This chain's CDR3 is CASSLARTSVRETQYF.

The V and J genes are TRBV4-3 and TRBJ1-4. Germline values: CDR1 LGHNA, CDR2 YSLEER. CDR3 length: 16 amino acids. The CDR3 loop is CASSQGRTTTNEKLFF.

The genes are TRBV4-2 and TRBJ2-1; TCRdb gives TRBD2 as the D gene, but with no DNA this cannot be confirmed. The CDR3 covers 15 residues. The germline gives CDR1 LGHNA, CDR2 YNFKEQ. The CDR3 sequence is CASGRSGSSYNEQFF.

The V call is TRBV15, the J call TRBJ2-2. Germline V gene sequence: CDR1 LNHNV, CDR2 YYDKDF (reference sequence). CDR3 length: 15 amino acids. This CDR3 reads CATSRDLGLAGELFF.

The rearrangement links TRBV6-5 to TRBJ2-5. CDR3 length: 14 residues. Germline CDR1 reads MNHEY; CDR2 reads SVGAGI. This CDR3 is CASSYSRGKETQYF.

The CDR3 reads CSVEGGLGEKLFF. V is TRBV29-1 and J is TRBJ1-4; TCRdb proposes TRBD1, but this gene call is untestable without DNA. The CDR3 covers 13 residues. Germline lookup yields CDR1 SQVTM and CDR2 ANQGSEA. The full variable domain, with the rest looked up from reference TRBV29-1 and TRBJ1-4, is SAVISQKPSRDICQRGTSLTIQCQVDSQVTMMFWYRQQPGQSLTLIATANQGSEATYESGFVIDKFPISRPNLTFSTLTVSNMSPEDSSIYLCSVEGGLGEKLFFGSGTQLSVL.

The CDR3 here is CSAVLQGSYEQYF. The rearrangement links TRBV29-1 to TRBJ2-7; lacking DNA, the TRBD1 call made by TCRdb goes unchecked. Germline CDR1 is SQVTM and CDR2 is ANQGSEA. This CDR3 is 13 amino acids long.

The genes are TRBV12-3 or TRBV12-4 and TRBJ1-2; TCRdb lists TRBD1, though no DNA is available to test this call. This CDR3 region has 13 residues. The CDR3 region is CASSLQGSYGYTF.

This chain links TRBV19 with TRBJ1-6. Germline CDR1 is LNHDA and CDR2 is SQIVND (reference sequence). CDR3 size: 16 residues. The CDR3 loop reads CASSIAWAGTNSPLHF.

This chain links TRBV9 with TRBJ1-6. The germline V gene encodes CDR1 SGDLS and CDR2 YYNGEE. The CDR3 extends over 16 amino acids. The CDR3 sequence: CASSADGRWGNSPLHF.

The rearrangement joins TRBV28 to TRBJ2-1; the TCRdb call, TRBD1, lacks DNA for checking. CDR1 is MDHEN and CDR2 is SYDVKM in the germline V gene. The CDR3 totals 15 residues. The CDR3 reads CASSSPGGDHNEQFF.

The rearrangement joins TRBV6-2 or TRBV6-3 to TRBJ2-3; the TCRdb D gene call, TRBD2, has no DNA to confirm it. The CDR3 spans 17 residues. CDR1 MNHEY and CDR2 SVGEGT come from the germline V gene. CDR3 sequence: CASRENGRPSSTDTQYF.

J is TRBJ2-5 and V is TRBV7-2; TCRdb picks TRBD1, but there is no DNA to check that call. Germline-derived CDR1 and CDR2 are SGHTA and FQGNSA. The CDR3 contains 16 residues. The CDR3 here is CASSLGGGNRWGTQYF.

This chain joins TRBV12-3 or TRBV12-4 and TRBJ2-3; the D call from TCRdb, TRBD1, cannot be confirmed without DNA. The CDR3 sequence is 12 residues long. The CDR3 region is CASSFPWETQYF.

The CDR3 loop reads CSAPPGGRGEQYF. The rearrangement uses TRBV20-1 and TRBJ2-7; the D call from TCRdb, TRBD1, cannot be confirmed without DNA. Germline-derived CDR1 and CDR2 are DFQATT and SNEGSKA (reference sequence). This CDR3 has 13 amino acids.

The V and J genes are TRBV20-1 and TRBJ1-5. Germline lookup yields CDR1 DFQATT and CDR2 SNEGSKA (reference sequence). The CDR3 has 15 amino acids. The CDR3 sequence: CSARDRRVGNQPQHF.

The chain employs TRBV29-1 and TRBJ1-4; TCRdb names TRBD1, which stays unverified in the absence of DNA. The CDR3 loop spans 16 amino acids. Germline V gene data show CDR1 as SQVTM and CDR2 as ANQGSEA. The CDR3: CSVGGTGDLNREKLFF.

This chain connects TRBV6-2 or TRBV6-3 to TRBJ2-2. The CDR3 runs to 15 residues. Germline loops: CDR1 MNHEY, CDR2 SVGEGT. CDR3 residues: CASSFYSRRTGELFF.

The rearrangement links TRBV10-3 to TRBJ1-4; TCRdb's D gene call, TRBD1, goes unchecked for lack of DNA. The CDR3 is 15 residues long. The germline V gene encodes CDR1 ENHRY and CDR2 SYGVKD. CDR3: CAISESGTEYEKLFF.

The chain employs TRBV18 and TRBJ1-4. Germline values: CDR1 KGHSH, CDR2 LQKENI. There are 14 residues in the CDR3. CDR3: CASSPGVTNEKLFF.

The chain combines TRBV19 with TRBJ2-1; TCRdb outputs TRBD2, but without DNA this stays unchecked. Germline CDR1 LNHDA, CDR2 SQIVND (reference sequence). The CDR3 runs to 16 residues. CDR3 amino acids: CASSLGTRGQLREQFF.

The rearrangement joins TRBV21-1 to TRBJ2-1; TCRdb returns TRBD1, unconfirmable since there is no DNA. TRBV21-1 is deemed a pseudogene. This CDR3 is built from 16 residues. The CDR3: CASSKRGSASAAEQFF.

This chain uses TRBV7-9 with TRBJ2-1. This CDR3 is 16 amino acids long. CDR1 is SEHNR and CDR2 is FQNEAQ in the germline V gene (reference sequence). The chain's CDR3 is CASQRYGGSSYNEQFF.

This chain connects TRBV29-1 to TRBJ2-5; TCRdb indicates TRBD1, and absent DNA this call remains unverified. Germline CDR1 and CDR2: SQVTM and ANQGSEA. The CDR3 sequence is 11 residues long. CDR3 sequence reads: CSVDYGATQYF.

The V call is TRBV20-1, the J call TRBJ2-6; TCRdb outputs TRBD2, but without DNA this stays unchecked. Germline CDR1 and CDR2: DFQATT and SNEGSKA (reference sequence). The CDR3 has 16 amino acids. The CDR3 loop is CSASPGGPSGANVLTF.

This sequence joins TRBV10-3 and TRBJ2-4. CDR3 length: 13 residues. Germline CDR1 ENHRY, CDR2 SYGVKD. This CDR3 is CAISGKVRDIQYF.

The V and J genes are TRBV24-1 and TRBJ2-5; TCRdb returns TRBD2, unconfirmable since there is no DNA. The V gene's germline CDR1 is KGHDR and CDR2 SFDVKD. This CDR3 region has 15 residues. CDR3 region: CATSVPGLGGETQYF.

The rearrangement joins TRBV6-5 to TRBJ1-1; the D gene TCRdb calls, TRBD1, cannot be checked with no DNA. This CDR3 has 15 amino acids. The germline V gene encodes CDR1 MNHEY and CDR2 SVGAGI. CDR3 region: CASSYTSGGSTEAFF.